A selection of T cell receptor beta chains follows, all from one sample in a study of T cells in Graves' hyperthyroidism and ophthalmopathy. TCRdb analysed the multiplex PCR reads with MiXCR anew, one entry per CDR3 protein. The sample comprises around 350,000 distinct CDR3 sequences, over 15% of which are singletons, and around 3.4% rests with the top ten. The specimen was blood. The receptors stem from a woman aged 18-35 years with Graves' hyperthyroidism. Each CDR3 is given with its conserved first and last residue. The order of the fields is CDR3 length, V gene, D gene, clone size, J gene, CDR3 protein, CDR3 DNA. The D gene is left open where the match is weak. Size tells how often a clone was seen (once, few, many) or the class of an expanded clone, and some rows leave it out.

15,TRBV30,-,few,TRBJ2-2,CAWNRGLPNTGELFF,TGTGCCTGGAACCGCGGGCTTCCGAACACCGGGGAGCTGTTTTTT
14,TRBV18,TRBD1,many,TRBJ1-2,CASSPKDRVDGYTF,TGTGCCAGCTCACCAAAGGACAGGGTGGATGGCTACACCTTC
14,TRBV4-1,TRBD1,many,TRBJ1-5,CASRATGTNQPQHF,TGCGCCAGCAGGGCGACAGGGACCAATCAGCCCCAGCATTTT
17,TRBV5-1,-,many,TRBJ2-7,CASSLTAPGAYPYEQYF,TGCGCCAGCAGCTTGACTGCGCCGGGGGCCTACCCCTACGAGCAGTACTTC
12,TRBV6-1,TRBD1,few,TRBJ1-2,CASTRQGYGYTF,TGTGCCAGCACTCGACAGGGGTATGGCTACACCTTC
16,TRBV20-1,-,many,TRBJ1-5,CSARDQGRDTGQPQHF,TGCAGTGCTAGAGATCAGGGTCGGGACACCGGACAGCCCCAGCATTTT
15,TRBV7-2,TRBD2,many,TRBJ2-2,CASSLGGGNTGELFF,TGTGCCAGCAGCTTAGGCGGGGGGAACACCGGGGAGCTGTTTTTT
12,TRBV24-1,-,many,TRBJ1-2,CATSTGNYGYTF,TGTGCCACCAGTACAGGGAACTATGGCTACACCTTC
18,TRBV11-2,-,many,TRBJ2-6,CASSPLRTPGPGANVLTF,TGTGCCAGCAGCCCGCTTCGGACCCCGGGGCCTGGGGCCAACGTCCTGACTTTC
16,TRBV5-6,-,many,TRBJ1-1,CASSLPTGRMNTEAFF,TGTGCCAGCAGCTTGCCTACAGGGAGGATGAACACTGAAGCTTTCTTT
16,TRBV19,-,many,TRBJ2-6,CASTRRGGSGANVLTF,TGTGCCAGTACTAGGCGAGGGGGCTCTGGGGCCAACGTCCTGACTTTC
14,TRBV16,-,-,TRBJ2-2,CASSPSSGTGELFF,TGTGCCAGCAGCCCCTCCTCGGGTACCGGGGAGCTGTTTTTT
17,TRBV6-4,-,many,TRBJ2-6,CASTLRSWSSGANVLTF,TGTGCCAGCACGCTTCGCAGTTGGAGCTCTGGGGCCAACGTCCTGACTTTC
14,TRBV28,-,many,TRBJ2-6,CATGRWGRANVLTF,TGTGCCACCGGGCGGTGGGGGAGGGCCAACGTCCTGACTTTC
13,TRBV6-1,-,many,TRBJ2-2,CAAAGTNTGELFF,TGTGCCGCCGCAGGGACCAACACCGGGGAGCTGTTTTTT
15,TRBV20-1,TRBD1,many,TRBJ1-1,CSAREDPDRATEAFF,TGCAGTGCTAGAGAGGATCCGGACAGGGCCACTGAAGCTTTCTTT
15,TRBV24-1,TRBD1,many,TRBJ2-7,CATSDFTGGIDEQYF,TGTGCCACCAGTGATTTTACAGGGGGAATCGACGAGCAGTACTTC
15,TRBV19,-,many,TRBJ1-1,CASRASEGVNTEAFF,TGTGCCAGTAGAGCATCTGAAGGGGTGAACACTGAAGCTTTCTTT
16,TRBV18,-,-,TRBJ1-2,CASSPKQQAVLSGYTF,TGTGCCAGCTCACCTAAGCAACAGGCGGTCCTATCTGGCTACACCTTC
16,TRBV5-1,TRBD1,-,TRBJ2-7,CASSFTGGRYSYEQYF,TGCGCCAGCAGCTTCACAGGGGGCCGATACTCCTACGAGCAGTACTTC
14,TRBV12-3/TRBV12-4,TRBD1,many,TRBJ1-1,CASRGQGLNTEAFF,TGTGCCAGCAGGGGACAGGGATTGAACACTGAAGCTTTCTTT
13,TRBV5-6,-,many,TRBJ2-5,CASSFFIRETQYF,TGTGCCAGCAGCTTCTTCATCCGGGAGACCCAGTACTTC
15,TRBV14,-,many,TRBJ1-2,CASRPDGSYLSGYTF,TGTGCCAGCAGACCTGACGGCAGTTACCTGTCAGGCTACACCTTC
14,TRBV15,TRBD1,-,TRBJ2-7,CATSPRQGYYEQYF,TGTGCCACCAGCCCTCGACAGGGCTACTACGAGCAGTACTTC
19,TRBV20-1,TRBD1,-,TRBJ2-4,CSANTADRGHTLAKNIQYF,TGCAGTGCAAACACCGCCGACAGGGGTCATACCTTAGCCAAAAACATTCAGTACTTC
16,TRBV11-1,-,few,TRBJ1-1,CASSLRGALGGTEAFF,TGTGCCAGCAGCTTAAGGGGGGCTCTTGGGGGCACTGAAGCTTTCTTT
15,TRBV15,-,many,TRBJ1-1,CATSKVSGSNTEAFF,TGTGCCACCAGCAAGGTGTCGGGGTCCAACACTGAAGCTTTCTTT
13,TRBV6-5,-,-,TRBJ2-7,CASSFEGDYEQCF,TGTGCCAGCAGTTTCGAGGGGGACTACGAGCAGTGCTTC
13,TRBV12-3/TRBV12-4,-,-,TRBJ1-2,CASSLDFGYGYTF,TGTGCCAGCAGTTTAGATTTCGGCTATGGCTACACCTTC
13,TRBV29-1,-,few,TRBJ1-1,CSVGPGVVTEAFF,TGCAGCGTTGGGCCGGGGGTAGTTACTGAAGCTTTCTTT
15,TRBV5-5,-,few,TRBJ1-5,CASSWNVGGSQPQHF,TGTGCCAGCAGCTGGAACGTTGGGGGGAGTCAGCCCCAGCATTTT
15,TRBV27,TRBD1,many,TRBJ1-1,CASSRLTGWGTEAFF,TGTGCCAGCAGTCGACTGACAGGGTGGGGAACTGAAGCTTTCTTT
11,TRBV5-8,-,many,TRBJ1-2,CASSLGRGRTF,TGTGCCAGCAGCTTGGGAAGGGGACGCACCTTC
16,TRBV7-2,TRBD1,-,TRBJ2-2,CASCVPGQPYTGELFF,TGTGCCAGCTGCGTACCGGGACAGCCTTACACCGGGGAGCTGTTTTTT
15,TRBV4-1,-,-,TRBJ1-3,CASSPLAPSGNTIYF,TGCGCCAGCAGCCCCCTTGCCCCCTCTGGAAACACCATATATTTT